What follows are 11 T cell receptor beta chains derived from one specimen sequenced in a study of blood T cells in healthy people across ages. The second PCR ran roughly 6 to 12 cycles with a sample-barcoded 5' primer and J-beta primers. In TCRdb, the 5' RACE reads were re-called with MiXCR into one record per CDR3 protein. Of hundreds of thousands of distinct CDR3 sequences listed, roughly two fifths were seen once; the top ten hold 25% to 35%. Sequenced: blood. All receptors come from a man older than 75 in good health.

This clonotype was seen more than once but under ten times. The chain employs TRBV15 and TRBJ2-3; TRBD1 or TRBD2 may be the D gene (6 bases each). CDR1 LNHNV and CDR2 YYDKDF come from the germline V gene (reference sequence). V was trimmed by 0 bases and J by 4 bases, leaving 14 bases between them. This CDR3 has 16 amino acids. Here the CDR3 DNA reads TGTGCCACCAGCAGAGATCGAGGGGGGTTGGCAGATACGCAGTATTTT. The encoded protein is CATSRDRGGLADTQYF.

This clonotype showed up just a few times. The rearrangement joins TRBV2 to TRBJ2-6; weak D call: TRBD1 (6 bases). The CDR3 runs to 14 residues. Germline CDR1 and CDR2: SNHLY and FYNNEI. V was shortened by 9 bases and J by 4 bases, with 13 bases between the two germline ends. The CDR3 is CARDSTTGANVLTF. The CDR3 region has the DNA TGTGCCAGGGACAGCACCACCGGGGCCAACGTCCTGACTTTC.

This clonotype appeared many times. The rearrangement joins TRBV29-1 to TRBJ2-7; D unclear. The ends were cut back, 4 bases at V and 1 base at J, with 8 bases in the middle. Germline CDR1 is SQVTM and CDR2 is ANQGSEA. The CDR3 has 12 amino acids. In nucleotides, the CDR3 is TGCAGCGTTGTAGGGATTTCCTACGAGCAGTACTTC. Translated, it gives CSVVGISYEQYF.

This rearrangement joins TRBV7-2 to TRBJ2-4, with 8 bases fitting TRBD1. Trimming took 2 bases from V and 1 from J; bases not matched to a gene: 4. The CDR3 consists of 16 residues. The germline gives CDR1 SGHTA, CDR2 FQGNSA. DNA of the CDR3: TGTGCCAGCAGCTTAATGGACAGGGTGGCCAAAAACATTCAGTACTTC. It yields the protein CASSLMDRVAKNIQYF.

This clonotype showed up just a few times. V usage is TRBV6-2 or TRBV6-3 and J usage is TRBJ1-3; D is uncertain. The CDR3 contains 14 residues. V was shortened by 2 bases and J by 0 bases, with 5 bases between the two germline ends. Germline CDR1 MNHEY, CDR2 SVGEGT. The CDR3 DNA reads TGTGCCAGCAGTTACCTCGTCTCTGGAAACACCATATATTTT. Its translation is CASSYLVSGNTIYF.

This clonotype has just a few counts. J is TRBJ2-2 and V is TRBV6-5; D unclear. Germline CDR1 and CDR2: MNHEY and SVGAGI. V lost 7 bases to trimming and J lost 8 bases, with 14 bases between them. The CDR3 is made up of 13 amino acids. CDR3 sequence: CASNSVWQGELFF. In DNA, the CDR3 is TGTGCCAGCAATTCGGTGTGGCAGGGGGAGCTGTTTTTT.

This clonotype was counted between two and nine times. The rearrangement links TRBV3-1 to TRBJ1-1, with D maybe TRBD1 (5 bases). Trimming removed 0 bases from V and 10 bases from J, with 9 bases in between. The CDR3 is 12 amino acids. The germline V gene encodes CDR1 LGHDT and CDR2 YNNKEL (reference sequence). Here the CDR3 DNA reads TGTGCCAGCAGCCAAGAAAGGAGGGGAGCTTTCTTT. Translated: CASSQERRGAFF.

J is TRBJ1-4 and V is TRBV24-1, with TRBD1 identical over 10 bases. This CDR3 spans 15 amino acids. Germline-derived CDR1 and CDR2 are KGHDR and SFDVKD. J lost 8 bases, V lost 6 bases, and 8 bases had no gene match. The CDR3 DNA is TGTGCCACCAGTAAAGGACAGGGGGGGAGCGAAAAACTGTTTTTT. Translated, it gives CATSKGQGGSEKLFF.

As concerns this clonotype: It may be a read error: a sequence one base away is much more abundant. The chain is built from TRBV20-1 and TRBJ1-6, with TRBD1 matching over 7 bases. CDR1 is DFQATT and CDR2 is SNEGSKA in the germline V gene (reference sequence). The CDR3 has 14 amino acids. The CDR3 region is CKPTGPSYNSPPHF. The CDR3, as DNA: TGCAAACCGACAGGGCCCTCCTATAATTCACCCCCCCACTTT.

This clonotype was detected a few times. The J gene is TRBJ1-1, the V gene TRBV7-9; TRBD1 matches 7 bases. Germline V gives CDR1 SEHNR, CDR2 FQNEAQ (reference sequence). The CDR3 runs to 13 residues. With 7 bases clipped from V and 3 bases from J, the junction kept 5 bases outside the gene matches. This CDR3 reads CASTRQGDTEAFF. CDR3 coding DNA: TGTGCCAGCACCCGACAGGGAGACACTGAAGCTTTCTTT.

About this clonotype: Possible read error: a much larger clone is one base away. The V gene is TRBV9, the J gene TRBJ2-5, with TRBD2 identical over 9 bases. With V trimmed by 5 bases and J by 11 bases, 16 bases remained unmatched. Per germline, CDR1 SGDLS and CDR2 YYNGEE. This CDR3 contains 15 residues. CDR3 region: CASSGGAGGGIEQYF. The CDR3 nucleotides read TGTGCCAGCAGTGGGGGTGCGGGAGGGGGTATTGAGCAGTACTTC. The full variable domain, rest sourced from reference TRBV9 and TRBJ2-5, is DSGVTQTPKHLITATGQRVTLRCSPRSGDLSVYWYQQSLDQGLQFLIQYYNGEERAKGNILERFSAQQFPDLHSELNLSSLELGDSALYFCASSGGAGGGIEQYFGPGTRLLVL.